This entry lists 10 T cell receptor beta chains sequenced from one sample in a study of T-cell memory formation after mild COVID-19. TCRdb independently ran MiXCR on the 5' RACE reads; one entry per CDR3 protein. The sample holds hundreds of thousands of distinct CDR3 sequences; around 24% are singletons and the top ten take around 8.7%. Sequencing was done on a sample of PBMCs or a T cell subset sorted from them (not recorded which). The receptors shown here come from an adult woman who had mild COVID-19 (a few samples of this study predate the infection). Cell type and time point are not known.

The chain joins TRBV4-3 to TRBJ1-2; D possibly corresponds to TRBD1 (5 bases). The ends were cut back, 0 bases at V and 3 bases at J, with 14 bases in the middle. This CDR3 has 16 residues. The germline gives CDR1 LGHNA, CDR2 YSLEER. The CDR3 here is CASSQDWQGSYYGYTF. DNA for the CDR3: TGCGCCAGCAGCCAAGATTGGCAGGGCTCGTACTATGGCTACACCTTC.

V usage is TRBV5-4 and J usage is TRBJ2-5; the match to TRBD1 covers 8 bases. Germline V lookup: CDR1 SGHNT, CDR2 YYREEE (reference sequence). With V trimmed by 2 bases and J by 3 bases, 9 bases remained unmatched. The CDR3 spans 16 residues. The CDR3 region has the DNA TGTGCCAGCAGCTTATCGGACAGGGTATCCGAAGAGACCCAGTACTTC. Residues: CASSLSDRVSEETQYF.

The CDR3 bases are TGTGCCACCAGTGATCCGGGACAGCCCTTTGAAGCTTTCTTT. This translates into CATSDPGQPFEAFF. The rearrangement uses TRBV24-1 and TRBJ1-1, with TRBD1 matching 7 bases. CDR1 KGHDR and CDR2 SFDVKD come from the germline V gene. This CDR3 spans 14 amino acids. Germline trimming cut 3 bases from V and 7 bases from J; bases unmatched to any gene: 7.

The chain combines TRBV7-9 with TRBJ2-3, with a possible D match to TRBD2 (5 bases). Germline CDR1 SEHNR, CDR2 FQNEAQ (reference sequence). The CDR3 consists of 15 residues. V was pared by 4 bases and J by 0 bases, with 11 bases between. The CDR3 bases are TGTGCCAGCAGCTCCCCGGGGAAGAGCACAGATACGCAGTATTTT. Amino acids: CASSSPGKSTDTQYF.

This clonotype was recorded many times. The chain joins TRBV7-2 to TRBJ2-3; 11 nucleotides align to TRBD2. This CDR3 region has 16 residues. CDR1 and CDR2 from the germline V gene are SGHTA and FQGNSA. With 5 bases clipped from V and 7 bases from J, the junction kept 11 bases outside the gene matches. The CDR3 loop reads CASSRYTSGSSYTQYF. For the CDR3, the DNA is TGTGCCAGCAGCCGATATACTAGCGGGAGTTCGTATACGCAGTATTTT.

The chain joins TRBV5-1 to TRBJ2-2, with 10 positions matching TRBD2. Germline V CDR1 and CDR2: SGHRS, YFSETQ. CDR3 length: 16 amino acids. J lost 4 bases, V lost 0 bases, and 3 bases had no gene match. CDR3 amino acids: CASSLEAGGPTGELFF. The CDR3 DNA reads TGCGCCAGCAGCTTGGAAGCGGGGGGGCCCACCGGGGAGCTGTTTTTT.

V usage is TRBV9 and J usage is TRBJ2-1; TRBD2 matches 11 bases. Germline values: CDR1 SGDLS, CDR2 YYNGEE. The V gene end was trimmed by 3 bases and the J gene end by 8 bases; junction bases not matched to a gene: 7. This CDR3 is 15 amino acids long. The chain's CDR3 is CASSGLAGGPHEQFF. For the CDR3, the DNA is TGTGCCAGCAGCGGATTAGCGGGGGGGCCTCATGAGCAGTTCTTC.

This chain joins TRBV7-2 and TRBJ1-1, with D hard to call. Per the germline V gene, CDR1 is SGHTA and CDR2 is FQGNSA. V was clipped by 1 base and J by 6 bases, with 9 bases between them. The CDR3 is 13 residues long. CDR3 sequence (DNA): TGTGCCAGCAGCTTAGGTCCCCTCGCTGAAGCTTTCTTT. It codes for CASSLGPLAEAFF.

This clonotype was recorded a few times. The chain has TRBV7-2 and TRBJ1-2, with D hard to call. This CDR3 is 12 amino acids long. V gave up 2 bases and J gave up 4 bases, with 5 bases separating them. The germline gives CDR1 SGHTA, CDR2 FQGNSA. The CDR3 loop reads CASSLTSYGYTF. The CDR3 region has the DNA TGTGCCAGCAGCTTAACCAGCTATGGCTACACCTTC.

This clonotype was detected only a few times. This chain links TRBV2 with TRBJ1-6, with a tentative D call TRBD1 (6 bases). In germline, CDR1 is SNHLY, CDR2 FYNNEI. This CDR3 region has 19 residues. V was shortened by 3 bases and J by 10 bases, with 28 bases between the two germline ends. CDR3 amino acids: CASSEIPEGRQEPTSPLHF. The CDR3 nucleotides are TGTGCCAGCAGTGAGATCCCTGAGGGTCGACAGGAGCCAACCTCACCCCTCCACTTT.